The present TCR beta chain was sequenced within a study of CD8+CD57+ T cells in acquired aplastic anemia. CDR1 DFQATT and CDR2 SNEGSKA come from the germline V gene (reference sequence). CDR3 size: 14 residues. Deletions cut 1 base from V and 4 bases from J, with 11 bases between. TCR beta VDJ and CDR3 were profiled, and genomic DNA was the template. One entry per CDR3 protein results from TCRdb running MiXCR on the reads. Of roughly 93,000 distinct CDR3 sequences in the sample, around two thirds were seen once. Sequencing was done on patients that had shown CD8+CD57+ cell expansion by flow cytometry.

Sequences were obtained from sorted CD4+, CD8+, or CD8+CD57+ T cells (not recorded which) from PBMCs. This receptor was obtained from a human donor with aplastic anemia. The chain recombines TRBV20-1 with TRBJ1-5; no definite D call. The CDR3 here is CSARGGSENQPQHF. DNA for the CDR3: TGCAGTGCTAGAGGAGGTAGTGAGAATCAGCCCCAGCATTTT.